This T cell receptor (beta chain) was recorded in a study of blood T cell repertoires in COVID-19. Participant ages covered roughly 18 to 89 years across 24 US areas. The germline V gene has CDR1 SGHTS and CDR2 YDEGEE. V was cut by 4 bases and J by 5 bases, with 12 bases left in between. The length of the CDR3 is 13 residues. Data came from immunoSEQ multiplex PCR; TCRdb stores just in-frame clones and leaves some out. The profile shows approximately 440,000 clones, about 90% of them singletons. Input material: PBMCs or T cells enriched from blood (not recorded which). The receptor's source is a man aged 18 to 30 who had recovered from COVID-19. The rearrangement links TRBV5-8 to TRBJ1-2; D unclear. For the CDR3, the DNA is TGTGCCAGCAGCGTACACGTCGGGTATGGCTACACCTTC. Amino acids: CASSVHVGYGYTF.